The source of this T cell receptor (beta chain) is a study of OX40 agonist ivuxolimab in advanced cancers. Comment on this clone: Its antigen is unidentified.

The CDR3 loop spans 16 amino acids. CDR1 and CDR2 (germline): LNHDA, SQIVND (reference sequence). V was clipped by 7 bases and J by 14 bases, with 27 bases between them. Findings and limits, study-wide: Normalized expansion of T-cell clones was also low for some nonresponders. Among the least clonally expanded were partial responders at 0.1-3.0 mg/kg.

Any history of autoimmune disease or systemic immunosuppression disqualified patients. The repertoire was sequenced with immunoSEQ multiplex PCR; TCRdb's copy has only in-frame clones and lacks some. The data show around 11,000 clones, more than 60% seen once. The V gene is TRBV19, the J gene TRBJ1-6; no firm D call. The receptor was isolated from an adult with an advanced solid tumor such as melanoma, head and neck, liver or kidney cancer. The sequences come from CD4+ or CD8+ T cells sorted from blood, collected in a trial of the OX40 agonist ivuxolimab. CDR3 protein: CASTPDSGRLIFTLHF. As DNA, the CDR3 is TGTGCCAGTACCCCAGATAGCGGACGTCTAATATTCACCCTCCACTTT.